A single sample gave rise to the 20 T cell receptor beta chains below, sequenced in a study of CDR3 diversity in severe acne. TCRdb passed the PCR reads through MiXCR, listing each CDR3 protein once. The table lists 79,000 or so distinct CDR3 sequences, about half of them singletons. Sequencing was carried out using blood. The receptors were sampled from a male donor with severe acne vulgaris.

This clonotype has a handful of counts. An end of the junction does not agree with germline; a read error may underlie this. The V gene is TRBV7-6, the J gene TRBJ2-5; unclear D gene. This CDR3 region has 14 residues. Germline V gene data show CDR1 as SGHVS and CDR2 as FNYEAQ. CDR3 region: CASSLGKYQETQYF. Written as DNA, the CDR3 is TGTGCTAGCAGCTTAGGGAAGTACCAAGAGACCCAGTACTTC.

The CDR3 spells CASSIWDRASNQPQHF. CDR3 bases: TGTGCCAGTAGTATTTGGGACAGGGCGAGCAATCAGCCCCAGCATTTT. This chain links TRBV19 with TRBJ1-5, with 9 bases lining up with TRBD1. V shed 3 bases and J 1 base; nucleotides not matched to a gene: 4. Germline CDR1 and CDR2: LNHDA and SQIVND (reference sequence). This CDR3 contains 16 residues.

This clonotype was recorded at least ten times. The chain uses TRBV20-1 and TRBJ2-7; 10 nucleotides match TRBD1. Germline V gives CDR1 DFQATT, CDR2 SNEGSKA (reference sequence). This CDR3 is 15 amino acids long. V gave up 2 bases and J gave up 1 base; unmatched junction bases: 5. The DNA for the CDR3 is TGCAGTGCTAGATCCTGGGACAGGGGATCCTACGAGCAGTACGTC. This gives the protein CSARSWDRGSYEQYV.

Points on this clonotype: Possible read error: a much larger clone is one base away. CDR3 coding DNA: TGCTTGGGACGGGACAGGGCCTATTCTGGAAACACCATATATTTT. This codes for CLGRDRAYSGNTIYF. The chain combines TRBV20-1 with TRBJ1-3, with 9 nucleotides matching TRBD1. The CDR3 length is 15 residues. Germline CDR1 DFQATT, CDR2 SNEGSKA (reference sequence).

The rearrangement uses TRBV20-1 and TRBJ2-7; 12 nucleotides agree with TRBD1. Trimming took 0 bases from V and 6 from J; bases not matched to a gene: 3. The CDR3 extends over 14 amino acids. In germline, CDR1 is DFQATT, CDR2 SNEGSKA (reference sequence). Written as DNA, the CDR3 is TGCAGTGCTAGAGACGGGACAGGGGGCCCCGAGCAGTACTTC. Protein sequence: CSARDGTGGPEQYF.

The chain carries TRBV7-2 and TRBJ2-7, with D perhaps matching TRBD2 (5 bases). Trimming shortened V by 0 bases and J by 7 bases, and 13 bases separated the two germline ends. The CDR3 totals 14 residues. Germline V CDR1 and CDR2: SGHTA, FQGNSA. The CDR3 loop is CASSLAREGWEQYF. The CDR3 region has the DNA TGTGCCAGCAGCTTAGCGCGTGAGGGCTGGGAGCAGTACTTC.

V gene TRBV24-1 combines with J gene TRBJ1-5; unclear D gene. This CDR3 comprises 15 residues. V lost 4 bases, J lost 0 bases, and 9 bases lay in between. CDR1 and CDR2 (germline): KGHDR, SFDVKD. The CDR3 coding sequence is TGTGCCACCAGTGACTTCGGCCATAGCAATCAGCCCCAGCATTTT. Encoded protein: CATSDFGHSNQPQHF.

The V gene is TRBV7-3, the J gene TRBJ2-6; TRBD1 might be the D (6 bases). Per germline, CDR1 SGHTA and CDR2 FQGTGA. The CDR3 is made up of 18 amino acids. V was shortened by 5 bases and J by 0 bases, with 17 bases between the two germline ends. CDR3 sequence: CASSKGVGPISGANVLTF. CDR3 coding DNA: TGTGCCAGCAGCAAGGGGGTGGGACCGATCTCTGGGGCCAACGTCCTGACTTTC.

The CDR3 sequence: CSAREFAAVYNEQFF. The CDR3 nucleotides are TGCAGTGCTAGAGAGTTCGCGGCGGTCTACAATGAGCAGTTCTTC. The chain carries TRBV20-1 and TRBJ2-1; D is undetermined. The CDR3 loop spans 15 amino acids. V dropped 0 bases and J dropped 3 bases, with 12 bases sitting between them. Germline V lookup: CDR1 DFQATT, CDR2 SNEGSKA (reference sequence).

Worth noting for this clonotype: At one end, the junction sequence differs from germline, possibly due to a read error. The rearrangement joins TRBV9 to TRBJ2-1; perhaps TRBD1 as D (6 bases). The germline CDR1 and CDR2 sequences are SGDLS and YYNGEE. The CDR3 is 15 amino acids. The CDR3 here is CASSALTGPYSEQFF. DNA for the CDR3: TGTGCCAGCAGCGCGCTGACAGGCCCGTACAGTGAGCAGTTCTTC. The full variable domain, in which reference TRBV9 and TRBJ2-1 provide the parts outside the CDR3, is DSGVTQTPKHLITATGQRVTLRCSPRSGDLSVYWYQQSLDQGLQFLIQYYNGEERAKGNILERFSAQQFPDLHSELNLSSLELGDSALYFCASSALTGPYSEQFFGPGTRLTVL.

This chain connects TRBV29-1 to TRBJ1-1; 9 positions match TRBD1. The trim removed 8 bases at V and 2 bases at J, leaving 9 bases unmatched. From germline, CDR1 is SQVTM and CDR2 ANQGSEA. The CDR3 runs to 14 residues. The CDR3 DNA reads TGCAGCTCAATGGGACAGGGAATAAACACTGAAGCTTTCTTT. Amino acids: CSSMGQGINTEAFF. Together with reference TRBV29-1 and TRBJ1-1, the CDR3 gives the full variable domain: SAVISQKPSRDICQRGTSLTIQCQVDSQVTMMFWYRQQPGQSLTLIATANQGSEATYESGFVIDKFPISRPNLTFSTLTVSNMSPEDSSIYLCSSMGQGINTEAFFGQGTRLTVV.

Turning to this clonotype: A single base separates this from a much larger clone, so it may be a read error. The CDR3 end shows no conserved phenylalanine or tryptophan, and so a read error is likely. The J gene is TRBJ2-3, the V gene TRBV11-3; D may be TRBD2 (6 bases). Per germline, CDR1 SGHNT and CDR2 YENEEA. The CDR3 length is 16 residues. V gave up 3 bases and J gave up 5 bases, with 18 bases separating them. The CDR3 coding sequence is TGTGCCAGCAGCTTGGCCGGAGGGGACGCTGGAGATACGCAGTATTGT. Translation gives CASSLAGGDAGDTQYC.

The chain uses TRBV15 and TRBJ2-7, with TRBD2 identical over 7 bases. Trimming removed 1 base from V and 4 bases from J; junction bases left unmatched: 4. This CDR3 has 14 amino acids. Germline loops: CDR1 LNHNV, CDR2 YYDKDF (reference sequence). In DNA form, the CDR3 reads TGTGCCACCAGCAGAGCCGGGGGGAGTTACGAGCAGTACTTC. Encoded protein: CATSRAGGSYEQYF.

CDR3 DNA sequence: TGTGCCAGCAGCTCCTCCGGGACAGACTACAATGAGCAGTTCTTC. Protein product: CASSSSGTDYNEQFF. This chain uses TRBV9 with TRBJ2-1, with TRBD1 identical over 7 bases. The V gene end was trimmed by 4 bases and the J gene end by 3 bases; junction bases not matched to a gene: 7. This CDR3 is 15 amino acids long. Per germline, CDR1 SGDLS and CDR2 YYNGEE.

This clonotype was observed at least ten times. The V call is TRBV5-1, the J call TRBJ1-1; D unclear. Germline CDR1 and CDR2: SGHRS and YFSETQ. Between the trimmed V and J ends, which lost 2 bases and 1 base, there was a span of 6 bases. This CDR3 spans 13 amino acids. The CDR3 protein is CASSLIQNTEAFF. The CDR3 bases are TGCGCCAGCAGCTTAATACAGAACACTGAAGCTTTCTTT.

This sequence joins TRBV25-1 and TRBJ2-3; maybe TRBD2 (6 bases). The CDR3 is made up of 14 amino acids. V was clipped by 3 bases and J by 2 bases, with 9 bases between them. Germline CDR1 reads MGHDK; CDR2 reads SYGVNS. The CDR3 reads CASSDTGVTDTQYF. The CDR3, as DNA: TGTGCCAGCAGTGATACGGGGGTCACAGATACGCAGTATTTT. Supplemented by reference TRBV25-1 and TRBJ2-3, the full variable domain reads EADIYQTPRYLVIGTGKKITLECSQTMGHDKMYWYQQDPGMELHLIHYSYGVNSTEKGDLSSESTVSRIRTEHFPLTLESARPSHTSQYLCASSDTGVTDTQYFGPGTRLTVL.

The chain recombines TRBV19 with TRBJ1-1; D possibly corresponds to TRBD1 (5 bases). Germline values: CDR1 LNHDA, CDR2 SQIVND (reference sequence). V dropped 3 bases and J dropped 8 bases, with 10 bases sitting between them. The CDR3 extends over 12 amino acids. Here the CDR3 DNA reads TGTGCCAGTAGTATTATAGAGGGGGAAGCTTTCTTT. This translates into CASSIIEGEAFF. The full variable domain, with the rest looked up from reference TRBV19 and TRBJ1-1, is DGGITQSPKYLFRKEGQNVTLSCEQNLNHDAMYWYRQDPGQGLRLIYYSQIVNDFQKGDIAEGYSVSREKKESFPLTVTSAQKNPTAFYLCASSIIEGEAFFGQGTRLTVV.

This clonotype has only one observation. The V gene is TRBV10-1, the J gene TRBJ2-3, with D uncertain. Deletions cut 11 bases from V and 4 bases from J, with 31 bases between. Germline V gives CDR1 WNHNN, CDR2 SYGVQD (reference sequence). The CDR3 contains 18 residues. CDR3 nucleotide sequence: TGCGCCGACATCGGAACGGGCGCGGCCGAACACAGCGCAGATACGCAGTATTTT. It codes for CADIGTGAAEHSADTQYF.

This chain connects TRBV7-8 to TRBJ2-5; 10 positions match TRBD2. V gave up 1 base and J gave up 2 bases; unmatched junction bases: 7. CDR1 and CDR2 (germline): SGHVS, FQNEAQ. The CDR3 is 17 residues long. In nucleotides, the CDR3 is TGTGCCAGCAGCTTAGGACGCACTAGCGGGGAACAAGAGACCCAGTACTTC. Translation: CASSLGRTSGEQETQYF.

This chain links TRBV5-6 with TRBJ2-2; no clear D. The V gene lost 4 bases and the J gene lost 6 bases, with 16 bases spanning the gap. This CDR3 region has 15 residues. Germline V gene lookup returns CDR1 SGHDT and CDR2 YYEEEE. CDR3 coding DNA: TGTGCCAGCAGCCACGGGCCGACCAACGCCGGGGAGCTGTTTTTT. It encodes CASSHGPTNAGELFF.